Listed here is a single T cell receptor (beta chain). Its antigen remains unidentified. Base qualities are not recorded, but no much larger clone differs from it by a single base. V lost 0 bases and J lost 8 bases; the stretch between them is 12 bases long. The CDR3 has 14 amino acids, counting the end cysteine and phenylalanine. Just CDR3 DNA is preserved here, 42 bases in frame from base 1. According to the germline V gene, CDR1 reads SGDLS and CDR2 reads YYNGEE. Participants in the prospective study were enrolled through a virtual design, were aged about 18 to 90 years, and lived in fewer than 30 United States geographic areas. Cohort assignment in the prospective study relied on participant-reported clinical history from a screening survey and a study questionnaire. ImmuneRACE Cohort 3 recovered participants were defined by two consecutive negative NP/OP PCR tests, healthcare professional clearance, or symptom resolution. Mobile phlebotomists in the prospective study collected whole blood, serum and a nasopharyngeal or oropharyngeal swab from every participant. Prospective study participants could optionally give additional blood draws and questionnaires over a roughly two-month period. Before DNA extraction, prospective study blood samples were shipped either frozen or at room temperature.

This entry is derived from a study of blood T cell repertoires in COVID-19 (TCRdb year 2020). About the study as a whole: Collaborator samples came from the United States, Italy and Spain and covered acute and convalescent phases of COVID-19. Nearly every sample came with metadata listing a de-identified subject ID, COVID-19 status, age in years and sex. The samples were drawn from two sources: the first 160 participants of the ongoing ImmuneRACE study, and 950 to 1,500 subjects contributed by 6 global collaborators. The dataset comprised deeply sampled blood TCRbeta repertoires from subjects exposed to, actively infected with, or recovered from COVID-19. The repertoires were released in a freely available public database intended as a resource for research on the immune response to SARS-CoV-2. The material from the prospective study consisted of cDNA or gDNA derived from T cells, B-cell-depleted T cells, or PBMCs. HLA class I and class II types, where available, came from metadata supplied by the sample provider rather than from assay-based typing. Overall study results and their limits: The amount of clinical and demographic metadata varied by source and participant and was provided uncurated.

TCRbeta CDR3 regions were amplified from genomic DNA by means of the immunoSEQ Assay, a bias-controlled multiplex PCR. In the authors' own workflow: Within the assay, amplification of reference gene primers was used to estimate how many nucleated cells each sample contained. To quantify the absolute abundance of each unique TCRbeta CDR3 rearrangement, sequence reads were collapsed and filtered. For each sample, productive Simpson clonality was calculated as the square root of Simpson's diversity index across productive rearrangements. TCRdb holds this immuneACCESS table with in-frame rearrangements only. Some clones are missing; in checked studies, unresolved V genes explain under half, and the rest has no known cause. V and J calls and clone size come straight from that table; D and trimming were deduced from the DNA. For this sample there are about 300,000 clones; approximately 92% appear just once. The ten largest clonotypes hold roughly 1.1% of the sample.

The sequence came from a woman under 40 who had recovered from COVID-19. The sequencing sample was made of PBMCs or T cells enriched from blood (not recorded which). The chain employs TRBV9 and TRBJ2-1, with TRBD2 perhaps the D gene, on 6 matching bases. The DNA sequence is TGTGCCAGCAGCGTAGCGGGGACTTGGGATGAGCAGTTCTTC. It is translated as CASSVAGTWDEQFF.